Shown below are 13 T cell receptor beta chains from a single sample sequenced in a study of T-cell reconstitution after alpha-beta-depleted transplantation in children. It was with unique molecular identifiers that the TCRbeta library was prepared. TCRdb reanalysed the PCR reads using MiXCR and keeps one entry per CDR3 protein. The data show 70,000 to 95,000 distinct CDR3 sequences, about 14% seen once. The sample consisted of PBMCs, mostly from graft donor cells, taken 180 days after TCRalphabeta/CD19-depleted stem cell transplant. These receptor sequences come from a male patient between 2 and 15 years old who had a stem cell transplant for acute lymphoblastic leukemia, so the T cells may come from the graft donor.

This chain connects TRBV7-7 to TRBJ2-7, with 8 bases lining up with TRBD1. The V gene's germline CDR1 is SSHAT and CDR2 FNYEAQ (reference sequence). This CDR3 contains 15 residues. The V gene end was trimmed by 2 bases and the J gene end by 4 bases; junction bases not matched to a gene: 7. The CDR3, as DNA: TGTGCCAGCAGCTTACACCAGGGGGCTATATACGAGCAGTACTTC. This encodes CASSLHQGAIYEQYF.

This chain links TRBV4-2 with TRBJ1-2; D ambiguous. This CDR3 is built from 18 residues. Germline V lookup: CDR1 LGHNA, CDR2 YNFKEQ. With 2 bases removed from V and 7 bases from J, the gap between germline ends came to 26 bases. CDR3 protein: CASSQPKGSMAGFGGYTF. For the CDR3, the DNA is TGTGCCAGCAGCCAACCCAAAGGTAGTATGGCAGGATTCGGTGGCTACACCTTC.

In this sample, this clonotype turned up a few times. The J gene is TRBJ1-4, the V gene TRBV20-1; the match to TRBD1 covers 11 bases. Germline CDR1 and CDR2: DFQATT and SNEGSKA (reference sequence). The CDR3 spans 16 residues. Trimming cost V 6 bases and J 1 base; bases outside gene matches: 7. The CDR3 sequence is CSASGTGGGTNEKLFF. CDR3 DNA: TGCAGTGCATCCGGGACAGGGGGAGGAACTAATGAAAAACTGTTTTTT.

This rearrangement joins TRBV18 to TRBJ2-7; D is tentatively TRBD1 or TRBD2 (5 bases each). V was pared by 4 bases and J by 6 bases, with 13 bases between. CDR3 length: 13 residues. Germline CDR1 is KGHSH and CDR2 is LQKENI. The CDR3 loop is CASSRDGPLEQYF. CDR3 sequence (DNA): TGTGCCAGCTCACGGGACGGACCCCTCGAGCAGTACTTC. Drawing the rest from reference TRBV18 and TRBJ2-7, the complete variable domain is NAGVMQNPRHLVRRRGQEARLRCSPMKGHSHVYWYRQLPEEGLKFMVYLQKENIIDESGMPKERFSAEFPKEGPSILRIQQVVRGDSAAYFCASSRDGPLEQYFGPGTRLTVT.

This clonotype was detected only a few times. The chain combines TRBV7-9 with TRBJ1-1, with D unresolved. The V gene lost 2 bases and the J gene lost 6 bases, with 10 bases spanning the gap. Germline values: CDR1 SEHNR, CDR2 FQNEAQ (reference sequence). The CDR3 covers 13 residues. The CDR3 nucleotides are TGTGCCAGCAGCTTACAGGTTGGGTCTGAAGCTTTCTTT. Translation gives CASSLQVGSEAFF.

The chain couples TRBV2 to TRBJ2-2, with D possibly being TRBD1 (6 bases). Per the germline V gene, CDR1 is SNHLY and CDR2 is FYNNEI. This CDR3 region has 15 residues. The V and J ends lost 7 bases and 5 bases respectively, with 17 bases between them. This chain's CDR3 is CASKPAWGHTGELFF. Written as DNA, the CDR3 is TGTGCCAGCAAGCCTGCGTGGGGGCATACCGGGGAGCTGTTTTTT.

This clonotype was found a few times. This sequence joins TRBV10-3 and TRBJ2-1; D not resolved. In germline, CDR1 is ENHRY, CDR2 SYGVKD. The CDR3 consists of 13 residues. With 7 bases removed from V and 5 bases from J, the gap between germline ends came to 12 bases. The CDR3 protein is CAITNYENNEQFF. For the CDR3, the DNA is TGTGCCATCACCAATTATGAAAACAATGAGCAGTTCTTC.

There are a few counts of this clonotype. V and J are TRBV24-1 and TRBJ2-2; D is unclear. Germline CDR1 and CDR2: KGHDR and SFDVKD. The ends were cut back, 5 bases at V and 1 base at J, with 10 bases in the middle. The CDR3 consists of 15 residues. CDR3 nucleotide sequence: TGTGCCACCAGTGCGTCCGACCTGAACACCGGGGAGCTGTTTTTT. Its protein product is CATSASDLNTGELFF.

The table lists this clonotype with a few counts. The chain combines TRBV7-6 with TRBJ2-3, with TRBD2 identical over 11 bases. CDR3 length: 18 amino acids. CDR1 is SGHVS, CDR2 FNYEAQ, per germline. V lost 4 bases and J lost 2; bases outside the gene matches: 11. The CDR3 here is CASSYNPGLAEFTDTQYF. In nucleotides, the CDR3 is TGTGCCAGCAGCTATAATCCGGGACTAGCGGAATTCACAGATACGCAGTATTTT.

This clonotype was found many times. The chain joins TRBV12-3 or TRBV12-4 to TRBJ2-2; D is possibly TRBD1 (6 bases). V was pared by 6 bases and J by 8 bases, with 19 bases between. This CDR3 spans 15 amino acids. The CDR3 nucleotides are TGTGCCAGCAGGGACCGTGGGACATTTCTAGGGGAGCTGTTTTTT. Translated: CASRDRGTFLGELFF.

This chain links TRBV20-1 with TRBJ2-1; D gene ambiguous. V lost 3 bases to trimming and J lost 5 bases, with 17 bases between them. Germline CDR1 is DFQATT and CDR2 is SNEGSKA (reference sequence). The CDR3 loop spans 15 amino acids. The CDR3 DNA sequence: TGCAGTGCTAGTGACGCGATCCCCTACAACAATGAGCAGTTCTTC. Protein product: CSASDAIPYNNEQFF.

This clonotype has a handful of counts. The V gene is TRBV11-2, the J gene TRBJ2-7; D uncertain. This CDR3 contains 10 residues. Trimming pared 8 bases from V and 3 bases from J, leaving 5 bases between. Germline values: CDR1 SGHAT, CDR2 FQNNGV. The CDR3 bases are TGTGCCAGCTCGGGCTACGAGCAGTACTTC. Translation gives CASSGYEQYF.

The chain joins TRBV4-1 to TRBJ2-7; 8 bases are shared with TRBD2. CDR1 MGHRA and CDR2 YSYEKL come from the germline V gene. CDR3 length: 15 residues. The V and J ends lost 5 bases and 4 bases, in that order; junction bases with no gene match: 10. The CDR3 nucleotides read TGCGCCAGCAGCTGGGGTCTTGGACTAGCTTACGAGCAGTACTTC. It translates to CASSWGLGLAYEQYF.